This is a list of T cell receptor beta chains from one sample in a study of cytomegalovirus exposure and HLA in healthy donors. Assay: immunoSEQ multiplex PCR; the TCRdb copy retains only in-frame clones and omits some. The table has about 180,000 clones, 76% seen once; the top ten hold about 1.6%. The sequenced sample consisted of PBMCs. These receptors were taken from a man aged 18 to 30 in good health and CMV-seronegative. The CDR3 runs from the conserved cysteine through the conserved F or W. The D gene is left open where the match is weak. A clone size is listed for some rows: how often the clone was seen (once, few, many), or a class if it is expanded.

abundance	v_gene	d_gene	j_gene	CDR3nt	CDR3aa
NA	TRBV14	NA	TRBJ2-2	TGTGCCAGCAGCCCGGGACTTCACACCGGGGAGCTGTTTTTT	CASSPGLHTGELFF
NA	TRBV5-6	NA	TRBJ1-1	TGTGCCAGCAGCTTGCGGGGGATGAACACCGAAGCTTTCTTT	CASSLRGMNTEAFF
NA	TRBV4-2	TRBD1	TRBJ2-5	TGTGCCAGCAGCCAGGGACAGGGACGGGAGACCCAGTACTTC	CASSQGQGRETQYF
NA	TRBV7-9	NA	TRBJ2-5	TGTGCCAGCAGCTTATCTGTCAGGGGCCAAGAGACCCAGTACTTC	CASSLSVRGQETQYF
NA	TRBV5-5	NA	TRBJ1-5	TGTGCCAGCAGCCACGACTTGAGGGTTGGGCAGCCCCAGCATTTT	CASSHDLRVGQPQHF
once	TRBV30	TRBD2	TRBJ2-1	TGTGCCTCGGGACTAGGGGCCCTCAGCTCCTACAATGAGCAGTTCTTC	CASGLGALSSYNEQFF
NA	TRBV7-2	NA	TRBJ1-2	TGTGCCAGCAGCTTATCGGTTACAGTAGAGGGCTACACCTTC	CASSLSVTVEGYTF
NA	TRBV7-9	TRBD2	TRBJ2-5	TGTGCCAGCAGCTTCATTAGCGGGGCCCAAGAGACCCAGTACTTC	CASSFISGAQETQYF
NA	TRBV9	TRBD2	TRBJ2-1	TGTGCCAGCAGCTACAGCGGGGGGGTTGAGCAGTTCTTC	CASSYSGGVEQFF
NA	TRBV7-6	TRBD1	TRBJ1-3	TGTGCCAGCAGCTCCACAGGGGGCGTTCCTGGAAACACCATATATTTT	CASSSTGGVPGNTIYF
NA	TRBV9	NA	TRBJ2-1	TGTGCCAGCAGCGCCTCAGGGTCTAGCTCCTACAATGAGCAGTTCTTC	CASSASGSSSYNEQFF
NA	TRBV21-1	NA	TRBJ1-1	TGTGCCAGCAGCAAAGACAACAGGGACGGGGTTACCCGGCGTCGAGCTTTCTTT	CASSKDNRDGVTRRRAFF